A single sample is the source of the 15 T cell receptor beta chains below, sequenced in a study of T cells after yellow fever vaccination. In TCRdb, the 5' RACE reads were re-called with MiXCR into one record per CDR3 protein. The sample yields approximately 120,000 distinct CDR3 sequences, roughly 8.2% seen once. The material sequenced was CD8+ T cells sorted from PBMCs, taken on the day of the yellow fever booster vaccination. Receptors were obtained from a man younger than 35 who received the YFV17D yellow fever vaccine.

This clonotype was detected only a few times. The genes are TRBV12-3 or TRBV12-4 and TRBJ1-1; 7 bases match TRBD1. The trim removed 4 bases at V and 5 bases at J, leaving 4 bases unmatched. CDR3 length equals 13 residues. The CDR3 region is CASSSTGRTEAFF. Written as DNA, the CDR3 is TGTGCCAGCAGTTCGACAGGGCGGACTGAAGCTTTCTTT.

A word on this clonotype: The junction departs from germline at one end; a sequencing error may be responsible. The chain uses TRBV4-3 and TRBJ2-7; D is perhaps TRBD1 or TRBD2 (6 bases each). The V gene's germline CDR1 is LGHNA and CDR2 YSLEER. CDR3 size: 14 residues. CDR3 nucleotide sequence: TGCGCCAGCAGCGAAGGGGGGTCCTCCCACGAGCAGTACTTC. Translated: CASSEGGSSHEQYF.

This clonotype was seen repeatedly, ten times or more. The rearrangement uses TRBV5-6 and TRBJ1-5; 7 bases agree with TRBD1. CDR1 is SGHDT, CDR2 YYEEEE, per germline. V lost 2 bases and J lost 5; bases outside the gene matches: 7. This CDR3 has 15 residues. CDR3 nucleotides: TGTGCCAGCAGCTTAGGAGGGGGCGCGGATCAGCCCCAGCATTTT. This gives the protein CASSLGGGADQPQHF.

The chain combines TRBV20-1 with TRBJ2-3, with a tentative D call TRBD2 (6 bases). Trimming shortened V by 0 bases and J by 4 bases, and 17 bases separated the two germline ends. The CDR3 has 16 residues. In germline, CDR1 is DFQATT, CDR2 SNEGSKA (reference sequence). The CDR3 reads CSARDWGGDFPDTQYF. CDR3 nucleotide sequence: TGCAGTGCTAGAGATTGGGGCGGGGACTTCCCAGATACGCAGTATTTT.

In this sample, this clonotype turned up many times. The rearrangement links TRBV7-6 to TRBJ2-3, with a possible D match to TRBD1 (5 bases). The CDR3 is 16 residues long. V lost 2 bases and J lost 2, with 14 bases in between. CDR1 is SGHVS and CDR2 is FNYEAQ in the germline V gene. The CDR3 here is CASSLLVQGYTDTQYF. For the CDR3, the DNA is TGTGCCAGCAGCTTATTGGTCCAGGGCTACACAGATACGCAGTATTTT.

This chain joins TRBV19 and TRBJ1-6; 8 positions match TRBD1. This CDR3 has 15 amino acids. Germline-derived CDR1 and CDR2 are LNHDA and SQIVND (reference sequence). The junction had 7 bases not matched to a gene; V was cut back by 5 bases and J by 7 bases. CDR3 region: CASSPSGGRNSPLHF. The CDR3 DNA reads TGTGCCAGTAGTCCCTCAGGGGGCCGGAATTCACCCCTCCACTTT.

This chain connects TRBV6-2 or TRBV6-3 to TRBJ1-5, with 9 bases matching TRBD1. V lost 7 bases and J lost 1; bases outside the gene matches: 5. The CDR3 has 15 residues. Germline assignment: CDR1 MNHEY and CDR2 SVGEGT. The CDR3 DNA sequence: TGTGCCAGCACCATCACAGGGGGCAGCAATCAGCCCCAGCATTTT. Translation: CASTITGGSNQPQHF.

This clonotype was observed many times. V and J are TRBV7-9 and TRBJ2-7; D uncertain. With 2 bases removed from V and 3 bases from J, the gap between germline ends came to 5 bases. Looked up from germline, CDR1 is SEHNR and CDR2 is FQNEAQ (reference sequence). This CDR3 spans 12 amino acids. CDR3 protein: CASSLSVYEQYF. CDR3 bases: TGTGCCAGCAGCTTAAGCGTCTACGAGCAGTACTTC.

This rearrangement joins TRBV6-1 to TRBJ1-1; the D is unclear. CDR3 length equals 12 residues. Trimming removed 6 bases at V and 5 bases at J, with 10 bases between. From germline, CDR1 is MNHNS and CDR2 SASEGT. This CDR3 reads CASRSSRTEAFF. The CDR3 nucleotides read TGTGCCAGCAGGAGCTCGAGGACTGAAGCTTTCTTT.

V usage is TRBV5-1 and J usage is TRBJ1-1; tentative D call: TRBD1 (5 bases). The CDR3 sequence is 13 residues long. The germline V gene has CDR1 SGHRS and CDR2 YFSETQ. The V end was cut by 5 bases, the J end by 8 bases, with 16 bases between. CDR3 region: CASRARGGDEAFF. In nucleotides, the CDR3 is TGCGCCAGCAGGGCCCGGGGGGGTGACGAAGCTTTCTTT.

This clonotype was observed a handful of times. In DNA form, the CDR3 reads TGTGCCAGCAGCCCCGATGGGGTCACGAACACCGGGGAGCTGTTTTTT. Translation: CASSPDGVTNTGELFF. The chain carries TRBV7-6 and TRBJ2-2; D is undetermined. The V end was cut by 5 bases, the J end by 0 bases, with 13 bases between. The CDR3 runs 16 residues. Per the germline V gene, CDR1 is SGHVS and CDR2 is FNYEAQ.

The rearrangement links TRBV7-9 to TRBJ1-5, with D possibly being TRBD1 (5 bases). Trimming left V 5 bases short and J 0 bases short, with 23 bases between. The length of the CDR3 is 19 residues. Per germline, CDR1 SEHNR and CDR2 FQNEAQ (reference sequence). DNA of the CDR3: TGTGCCAGCAGCGACAGTTCTCAGAGCACGATCTATAGCAATCAGCCCCAGCATTTT. Amino acid sequence: CASSDSSQSTIYSNQPQHF.

The chain recombines TRBV20-1 with TRBJ1-1, with D uncertain. Germline values: CDR1 DFQATT, CDR2 SNEGSKA (reference sequence). This CDR3 has 13 residues. Trimming took off 1 base at V and 2 bases at J, with 8 bases between the two ends. The CDR3 coding sequence is TGCAGTGCTAGAGGACCAGCTAACACTGAAGCTTTCTTT. Amino acid sequence: CSARGPANTEAFF.

The chain uses TRBV6-6 and TRBJ2-2; perhaps TRBD1 as D (6 bases). Germline CDR1 is MNHNY and CDR2 is SVGAGI (reference sequence). This CDR3 contains 17 residues. V lost 5 bases, J lost 4 bases, and 20 bases lay in between. CDR3 sequence reads: CASSQSFTGLSTGELFF. The DNA for the CDR3 is TGTGCCAGCAGTCAGAGTTTTACAGGGCTTTCCACCGGGGAGCTGTTTTTT.

The chain joins TRBV6-2 or TRBV6-3 to TRBJ2-1; no firm D call. There are 14 residues in the CDR3. The germline gives CDR1 MNHEY, CDR2 SVGEGT. V was cut by 4 bases and J by 0 bases, with 7 bases left in between. The CDR3 coding sequence is TGTGCCAGCAGTTTGCACAACTCCTACAATGAGCAGTTCTTC. Translated: CASSLHNSYNEQFF.